What follows are 19 T cell receptor beta chains derived from one specimen sequenced in a study of Graves' ophthalmopathy and Graves' hyperthyroidism (dated by TCRdb to 2016 to 2018). The run used an Illumina HiSeq 2000. For repertoire sequencing, TCR beta CDR3 regions were amplified from RNA transcripts. The first round was an RT-PCR using HTBI primers with the Qiagen OneStep RT-PCR kit, and this first round was followed by a second-round multiplex PCR, then size selection and purification. TCRdb applied fastp at Q25 and MiXCR to the public reads, then kept only in-frame beta chains. Each entry is one CDR3 protein sequence, shown with its most common DNA and genes. Across this sample there are some 370,000 distinct CDR3 sequences, with about 15% seen only once. Roughly 2.4% of the sample is in the top ten clones. Sequencing used peripheral blood. Every receptor here comes from an adult woman with stable Graves' hyperthyroidism.

This clonotype was detected ten times or more. This chain joins TRBV29-1 and TRBJ1-5; D call uncertain. Germline V gene data show CDR1 as SQVTM and CDR2 as ANQGSEA. With 6 bases removed from V and 2 bases from J, the gap between germline ends came to 14 bases. This CDR3 has 14 residues. CDR3 protein: CSVPCRDGNQPQHF. For the CDR3, the DNA is TGCAGCGTCCCCTGTAGGGATGGCAATCAGCCCCAGCATTTT.

Notes on this clonotype: A clone one base away is much larger, so this may be a read error. V usage is TRBV5-1 and J usage is TRBJ1-1; D not certain. The germline CDR1 and CDR2 sequences are SGHRS and YFSETQ. The CDR3 contains 13 residues. V was clipped by 4 bases and J by 1 base, with 8 bases between them. The CDR3 coding sequence is TGCGCCAGCAGCCTGGCATGGAACACTGAAGCTTTCTTT. The encoded protein is CASSLAWNTEAFF.

With respect to this clonotype: A read error may be the cause here, since a much bigger clone is one base away. The CDR3 DNA reads TGTGCCAGCATCATGAGGGAGGGGAGGAACACTGAAGCTTTCTTT. Encoded protein: CASIMREGRNTEAFF. V and J are TRBV27 and TRBJ1-1; a possible D gene is TRBD1 (5 bases). V lost 7 bases and J 1 base, leaving 16 bases between the germline ends. This CDR3 is 15 amino acids long. The germline gives CDR1 MNHEY, CDR2 SMNVEV (reference sequence).

At least ten counts were recorded for this clonotype. The chain combines TRBV6-1 with TRBJ2-5; 8 nucleotides agree with TRBD1. V lost 2 bases and J lost 5; bases outside the gene matches: 7. CDR1 and CDR2 (germline): MNHNS, SASEGT. The CDR3 sequence is 15 residues long. The CDR3 loop reads CASSEWGTGGETQYF. Written as DNA, the CDR3 is TGTGCCAGCAGTGAATGGGGGACAGGTGGTGAGACCCAGTACTTC.

This clonotype has ten or more counts. The V and J genes are TRBV28 and TRBJ2-5, with TRBD2 matching 10 bases. V shed 6 bases and J 6 bases; nucleotides not matched to a gene: 10. Looked up from germline, CDR1 is MDHEN and CDR2 is SYDVKM. CDR3 size: 15 residues. In DNA form, the CDR3 reads TGTGCCAGCAGAGCTAGCGGGAGTGGGGCCAAGACCCAGTACTTC. The encoded protein is CASRASGSGAKTQYF.

This chain uses TRBV6-2 or TRBV6-3 with TRBJ2-7, with 12 bases aligning to TRBD2. Trimming at V came to 10 bases and at J to 0 bases, leaving 10 bases not matched to a gene. Germline lookup yields CDR1 MNHEY and CDR2 SVGEGT. This CDR3 is 16 amino acids long. The CDR3 DNA reads as TGTGCCACCACGGATCTAGCGGGAGGGAGCTCCTACGAGCAGTACTTC. As protein: CATTDLAGGSSYEQYF.

The CDR3 DNA follows: TGTGCCAGCAGCCAAGCCCCGGCCCGCGTGTTCGAGCAGTACTTC. Translating gives CASSQAPARVFEQYF. J is TRBJ2-7 and V is TRBV3-1; no firm D call. The V and J ends lost 1 base and 6 bases respectively, with 16 bases between them. The CDR3 extends over 15 amino acids. The V gene's germline CDR1 is LGHDT and CDR2 YNNKEL (reference sequence).

This clonotype was found many times. CDR3 protein: CASRFFGETQYF. CDR3 DNA sequence: TGTGCCAGCAGGTTCTTCGGGGAGACCCAGTACTTC. The chain couples TRBV6-1 to TRBJ2-5; D remains unclear. Germline CDR1 and CDR2: MNHNS and SASEGT. Trimming left V 6 bases short and J 5 bases short, with 10 bases between. CDR3 size: 12 residues.

Ten or more counts support this clonotype. This rearrangement joins TRBV7-9 to TRBJ2-7, with TRBD1 matching 7 bases. Germline values: CDR1 SEHNR, CDR2 FQNEAQ (reference sequence). CDR3 length: 12 amino acids. After removal of 5 bases from V and 7 bases from J, the junction contained 5 bases not matched to a gene. CDR3 sequence: CASSKDRREQYF. CDR3 bases: TGTGCCAGCAGCAAGGACAGGAGAGAGCAGTACTTC.

This clonotype was seen at least ten times. The chain carries TRBV2 and TRBJ2-7, with D unclear. The CDR3 is made up of 13 amino acids. Trimming shortened V by 6 bases and J by 2 bases, and 11 bases separated the two germline ends. CDR1 and CDR2 from the germline V gene are SNHLY and FYNNEI. The CDR3 sequence is CASRRSSAYEQYF. Written as DNA, the CDR3 is TGTGCCAGCAGGAGATCCTCCGCCTACGAGCAGTACTTC. Full variable domain (rest looked up from reference TRBV2 and TRBJ2-7): EPEVTQTPSHQVTQMGQEVILRCVPISNHLYFYWYRQILGQKVEFLVSFYNNEISEKSEIFDDQFSVERPDGSNFTLKIRSTKLEDSAMYFCASRRSSAYEQYFGPGTRLTVT.

A few counts support this clonotype. CDR3 amino acids: CASSPTWGGYTF. The CDR3, as DNA: TGTGCCAGCAGTCCCACCTGGGGAGGCTACACCTTC. The chain couples TRBV12-3 or TRBV12-4 to TRBJ1-2, with D uncertain. V lost 5 bases to trimming and J lost 8 bases, with 12 bases between them. The CDR3 has 12 residues.

This clonotype was counted ten times or more. The chain employs TRBV19 and TRBJ1-1; 9 positions agree with TRBD1. The CDR3 covers 14 residues. Germline loops: CDR1 LNHDA, CDR2 SQIVND (reference sequence). J gave up 3 bases and V 4 bases, and 3 bases lay outside the gene matches. The CDR3 loop reads CASSTRTGDTEAFF. In nucleotides, the CDR3 is TGTGCCAGTAGTACCAGGACAGGGGACACTGAAGCTTTCTTT.

This clonotype was seen many times. V gene TRBV10-3 combines with J gene TRBJ1-2; D might be TRBD1 (5 bases). The ends were cut back, 2 bases at V and 8 bases at J, with 18 bases in the middle. The length of the CDR3 is 15 residues. Germline CDR1 reads ENHRY; CDR2 reads SYGVKD. CDR3 coding DNA: TGTGCCATCAGTGAGCGGTGGGACGTCCTGAGGGGCTACACCTTC. It encodes CAISERWDVLRGYTF.

The V gene is TRBV20-1, the J gene TRBJ2-7, with D hard to call. V was pared by 3 bases and J by 6 bases, with 9 bases between. This CDR3 is built from 11 residues. Germline V gene lookup returns CDR1 DFQATT and CDR2 SNEGSKA (reference sequence). In DNA, the CDR3 is TGCAGTGCTAGGAGTACAGTCGAGCAGTACTTC. Protein sequence: CSARSTVEQYF.

This chain uses TRBV12-3 or TRBV12-4 with TRBJ1-2; the match to TRBD1 covers 7 bases. J lost 4 bases, V lost 5 bases, and 7 bases had no gene match. This CDR3 comprises 14 residues. CDR3 loop: CASSTAPGGYGYTF. The CDR3 DNA reads as TGTGCCAGCAGTACGGCCCCAGGGGGCTATGGCTACACCTTC.

This clonotype was recorded many times. The gene calls are TRBV6-5 and TRBJ2-7; 7 bases match TRBD2. J was trimmed by 4 bases and V by 2 bases; bases with no gene match: 5. The CDR3 runs to 14 residues. Germline CDR1 MNHEY, CDR2 SVGAGI. CDR3 protein: CASSYGRELYEQYF. The CDR3 DNA reads as TGTGCCAGCAGTTACGGGCGGGAGTTATACGAGCAGTACTTC.

This clonotype appeared a few times. The chain recombines TRBV7-8 with TRBJ2-2; D call uncertain. The V gene's germline CDR1 is SGHVS and CDR2 FQNEAQ. V gave up 1 base and J gave up 1 base, with 7 bases separating them. The CDR3 loop spans 15 amino acids. CDR3 nucleotides: TGTGCCAGCAGCTTAGGATGGAGGAACACCGGGGAGCTGTTTTTT. Encoded protein: CASSLGWRNTGELFF.

The J gene is TRBJ2-3, the V gene TRBV18, with 9 bases lining up with TRBD2. Germline CDR1 and CDR2: KGHSH and LQKENI. The CDR3 runs 16 residues. Trimming at V came to 5 bases and at J to 3 bases, leaving 9 bases not matched to a gene. DNA for the CDR3: TGTGCCAGCTCATCATCTGGCGGGAGGGAGACAGATACGCAGTATTTT. Its protein product is CASSSSGGRETDTQYF.

This clonotype was counted many times. The CDR3 DNA follows: TGTGCCAGCAGCTCCCGGGAGGCGAACTACGAGCAGTACTTC. This codes for CASSSREANYEQYF. The chain carries TRBV7-2 and TRBJ2-7; 7 bases agree with TRBD2. V was pared by 4 bases and J by 3 bases, with 6 bases of the junction left unmatched. CDR1 is SGHTA and CDR2 is FQGNSA in the germline V gene. CDR3 length: 14 amino acids.